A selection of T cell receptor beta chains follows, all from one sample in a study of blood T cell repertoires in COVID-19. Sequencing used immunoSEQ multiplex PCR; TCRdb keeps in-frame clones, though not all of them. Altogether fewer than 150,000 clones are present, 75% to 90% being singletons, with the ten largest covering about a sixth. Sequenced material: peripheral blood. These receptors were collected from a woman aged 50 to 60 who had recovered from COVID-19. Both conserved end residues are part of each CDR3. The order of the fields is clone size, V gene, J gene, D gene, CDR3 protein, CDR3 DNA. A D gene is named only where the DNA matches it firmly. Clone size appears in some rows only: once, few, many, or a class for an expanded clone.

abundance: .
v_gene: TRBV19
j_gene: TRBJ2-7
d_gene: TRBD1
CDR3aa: CASSLSPGQLLYEQYF
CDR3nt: TGTGCCAGTAGTCTAAGCCCGGGACAGCTACTCTACGAGCAGTACTTC

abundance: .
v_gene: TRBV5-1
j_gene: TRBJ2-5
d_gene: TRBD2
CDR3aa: CASSLGPVAGLQETQYF
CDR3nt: TGCGCCAGCAGCTTGGGGCCTGTAGCGGGGCTTCAAGAGACCCAGTACTTC

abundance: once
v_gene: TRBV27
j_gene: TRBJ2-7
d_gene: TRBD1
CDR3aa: CASSFRRQGRHYEQYF
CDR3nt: TGTGCCAGCAGTTTTCGCCGACAGGGTCGCCACTACGAGCAGTACTTC

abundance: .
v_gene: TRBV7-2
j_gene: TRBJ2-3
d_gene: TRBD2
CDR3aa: CASRFPGLALGTDTQYF
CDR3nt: TGTGCCAGCAGGTTCCCGGGACTAGCGTTAGGAACAGATACGCAGTATTTT

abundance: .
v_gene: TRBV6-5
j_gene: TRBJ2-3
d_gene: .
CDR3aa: CATQDSRTDTQYF
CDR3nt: TGTGCCACCCAGGACAGTCGCACAGATACGCAGTATTTT

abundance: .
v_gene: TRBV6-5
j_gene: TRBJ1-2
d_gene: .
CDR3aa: CASSRTGYGYTF
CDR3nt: TGTGCCAGCAGTCGTACAGGCTATGGCTACACCTTC

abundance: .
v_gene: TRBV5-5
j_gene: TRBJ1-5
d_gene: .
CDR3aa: CASTKMDQGLGQPQHF
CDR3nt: TGTGCCAGCACCAAAATGGATCAGGGGTTGGGTCAGCCCCAGCATTTT

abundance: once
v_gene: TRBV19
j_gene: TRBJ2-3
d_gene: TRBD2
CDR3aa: CASRAGGPGDTQYF
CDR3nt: TGTGCCAGCCGAGCGGGAGGGCCAGGGGATACGCAGTATTTT

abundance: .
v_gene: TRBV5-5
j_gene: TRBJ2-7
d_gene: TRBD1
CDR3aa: CASSWDSGTGSYEQYF
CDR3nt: TGTGCCAGCAGCTGGGACTCCGGGACAGGGTCCTACGAGCAGTACTTC

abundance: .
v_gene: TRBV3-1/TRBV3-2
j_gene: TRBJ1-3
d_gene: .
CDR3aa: CASSLGQYLAIYF
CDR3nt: TGTGCCAGCAGCCTCGGACAGTATCTGGCCATATATTTT

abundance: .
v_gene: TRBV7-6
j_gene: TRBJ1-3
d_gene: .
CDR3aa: CASSLASRGYGNTIYF
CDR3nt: TGTGCCAGCAGCTTAGCGAGCAGGGGTTATGGAAACACCATATATTTT

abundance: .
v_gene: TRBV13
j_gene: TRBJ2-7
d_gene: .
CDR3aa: CASSLGAEQYF
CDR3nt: TGTGCCAGCAGCTTGGGAGCCGAGCAGTACTTC

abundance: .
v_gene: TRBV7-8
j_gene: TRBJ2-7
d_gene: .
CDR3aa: CASSPISYEQYF
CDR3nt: TGTGCCAGCAGCCCCATTTCCTACGAGCAGTACTTC

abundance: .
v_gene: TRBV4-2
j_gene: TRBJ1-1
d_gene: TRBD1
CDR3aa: CASSRRQGNTEAFF
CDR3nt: TGTGCCAGCAGCCGGAGACAGGGGAACACTGAAGCTTTCTTT

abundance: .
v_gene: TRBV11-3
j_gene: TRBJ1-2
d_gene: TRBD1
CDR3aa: CASSSHYPDRGHGYTF
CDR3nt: TGTGCCAGCAGCTCCCATTACCCGGACAGGGGGCATGGCTACACCTTC

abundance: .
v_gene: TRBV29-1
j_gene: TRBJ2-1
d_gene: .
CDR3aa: CSVVRDSNYNEQFF
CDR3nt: TGCAGCGTTGTGCGAGACAGCAACTACAATGAGCAGTTCTTC

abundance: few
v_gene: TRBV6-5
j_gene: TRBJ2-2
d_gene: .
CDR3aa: CASKEGRFGELFF
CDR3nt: TGTGCCAGCAAAGAGGGGAGGTTTGGGGAGCTGTTTTTT

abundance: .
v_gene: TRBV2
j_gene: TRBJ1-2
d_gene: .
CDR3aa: CASNRQRTDHGYTF
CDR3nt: TGTGCCAGCAACCGGCAAAGGACAGACCATGGCTACACCTTC

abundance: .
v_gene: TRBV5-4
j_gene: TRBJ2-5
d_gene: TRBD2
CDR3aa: CASSLGTRGGRETQYF
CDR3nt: TGTGCCAGCAGCTTGGGTACTCGCGGGGGGAGGGAGACCCAGTACTTC

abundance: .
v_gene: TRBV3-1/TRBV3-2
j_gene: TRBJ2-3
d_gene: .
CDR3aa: CASSHKKGGAGGDTQYF
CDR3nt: TGTGCCAGCAGCCATAAGAAGGGGGGGGCCGGAGGCGATACGCAGTATTTT

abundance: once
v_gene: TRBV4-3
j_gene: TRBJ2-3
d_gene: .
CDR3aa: CASSQGAGLAQGTQYF
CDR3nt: TGCGCCAGCAGCCAAGGAGCCGGTTTGGCACAGGGCACGCAGTATTTT

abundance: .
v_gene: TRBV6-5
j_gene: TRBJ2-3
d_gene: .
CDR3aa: CASSYSTVRSDTQYF
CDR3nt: TGTGCCAGCAGTTACTCGACAGTGCGATCTGATACGCAGTATTTT

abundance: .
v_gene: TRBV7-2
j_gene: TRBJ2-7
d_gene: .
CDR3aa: CASSLATSYEQYF
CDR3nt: TGTGCCAGCAGCTTAGCTACTAGCTACGAGCAGTACTTC

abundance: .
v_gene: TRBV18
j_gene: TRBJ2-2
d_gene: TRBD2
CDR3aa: CASSRNSGGPNTGELFF
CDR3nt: TGTGCCAGCTCACGAAATAGCGGGGGACCGAACACCGGGGAGCTGTTTTTT

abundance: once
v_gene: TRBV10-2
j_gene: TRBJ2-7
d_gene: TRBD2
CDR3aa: CASSDFYLRSGGAYEQYF
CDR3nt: TGCGCCAGCAGTGATTTCTATTTGAGAAGCGGGGGAGCCTACGAGCAGTACTTC

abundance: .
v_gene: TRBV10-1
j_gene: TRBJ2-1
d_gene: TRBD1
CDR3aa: CASSTGGSYNEQFF
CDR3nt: TGCGCCAGCAGCACAGGGGGTTCCTACAATGAGCAGTTCTTC

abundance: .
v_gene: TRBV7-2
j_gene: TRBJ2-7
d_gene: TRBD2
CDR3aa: CASSLMGLAGNNEQYF
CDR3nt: TGTGCCAGCAGCTTAATGGGGCTAGCGGGGAACAACGAGCAGTACTTC

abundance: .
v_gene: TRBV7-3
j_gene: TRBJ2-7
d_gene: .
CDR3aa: CASSPDSSYEQYF
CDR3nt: TGTGCCAGCAGCCCCGATAGCTCCTACGAGCAGTACTTC

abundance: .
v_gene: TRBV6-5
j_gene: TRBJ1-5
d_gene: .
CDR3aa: CASSMTELNQPQHF
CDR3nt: TGTGCCAGCAGTATGACAGAACTCAATCAGCCCCAGCATTTT

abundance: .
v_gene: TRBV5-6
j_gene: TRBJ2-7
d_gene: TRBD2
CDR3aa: CASSKKTGLADYEQYF
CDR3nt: TGTGCCAGCAGCAAAAAAACGGGACTAGCCGATTACGAGCAGTACTTC

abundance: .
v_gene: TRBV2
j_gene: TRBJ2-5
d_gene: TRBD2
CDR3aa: CASRDGTSAPKQYF
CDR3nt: TGTGCCAGCAGAGATGGGACTAGCGCACCCAAGCAGTACTTC

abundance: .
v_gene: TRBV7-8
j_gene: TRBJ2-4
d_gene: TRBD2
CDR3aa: CASSFSGGNIQYF
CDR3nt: TGTGCCAGCAGCTTTAGCGGGGGAAACATTCAGTACTTC

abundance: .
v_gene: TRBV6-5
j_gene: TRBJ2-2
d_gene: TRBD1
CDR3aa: CAARRTGTGELFF
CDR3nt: TGTGCCGCCAGGAGGACAGGGACCGGGGAGCTGTTTTTT

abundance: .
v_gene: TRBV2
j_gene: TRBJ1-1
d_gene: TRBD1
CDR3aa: CASRSQGTNTEAFF
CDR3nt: TGTGCCAGCCGATCACAGGGGACCAACACTGAAGCTTTCTTT

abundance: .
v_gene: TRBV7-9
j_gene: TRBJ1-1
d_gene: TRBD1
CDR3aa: CASSPETGRKNTEAFF
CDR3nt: TGTGCCAGCAGCCCAGAGACAGGGAGGAAGAACACTGAAGCTTTCTTT

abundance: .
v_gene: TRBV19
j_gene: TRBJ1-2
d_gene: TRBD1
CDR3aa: CASSPIGGGTGGYGYTF
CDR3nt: TGTGCCAGTAGTCCCATCGGGGGCGGGACAGGGGGTTATGGCTACACCTTC

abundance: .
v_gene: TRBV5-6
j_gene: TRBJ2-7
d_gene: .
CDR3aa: CASSLVANWRYEQYF
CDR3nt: TGTGCCAGCAGCTTGGTAGCAAATTGGAGGTACGAGCAGTACTTC

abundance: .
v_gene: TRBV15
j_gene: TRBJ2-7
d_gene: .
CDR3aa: CATSRIPSYEQYF
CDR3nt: TGTGCCACCAGCAGAATCCCTTCCTACGAGCAGTACTTC

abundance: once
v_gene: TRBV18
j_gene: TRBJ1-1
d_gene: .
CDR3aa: CASSPMRQENTEAFF
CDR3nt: TGTGCCAGCTCACCAATGAGACAGGAGAACACTGAAGCTTTCTTT

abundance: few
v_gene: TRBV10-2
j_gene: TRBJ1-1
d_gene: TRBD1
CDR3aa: CASRGPDRGAEAFF
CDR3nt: TGCGCCAGCAGAGGACCTGACAGGGGCGCTGAAGCTTTCTTT